This record looks at one T cell receptor beta chain sequence and its context. Its antigen specificity is not known. It has no much larger one-base neighbor in the sample; base qualities were not kept. This entry comes from a study of CD8 T cells in Susac syndrome (dated by TCRdb to 2018 to 2020). Background for the entire study: Among the sequenced Susac syndrome patients, more than five had clinically active disease and about eight were in clinical remission. Repertoire sequencing was used to test whether CD8+ T cell activation and differentiation in Susac syndrome was antigen driven. Susac syndrome patients were therapy-naive, on corticosteroids (some also receiving IVIg), or on IVIg alone at blood withdrawal. The clonality of the CD8+ T cell repertoire was compared across about a dozen healthy donors, some 14 Susac syndrome patients and roughly 16 multiple sclerosis patients. The paper's findings and limits, for the study overall: Clonal expansion was seen in Susac syndrome CD8+ repertoires, peaking in CD8+ TEMRA cells and being greater in clinically active patients than in remitting ones. Roughly 15 and five Susac-specific public clones were found in the total CD8+ and CD8+ TEMRA repertoires, respectively. The number of individuals in the TCR sequencing and HLA analysis was acknowledged as relatively small.

RNA was extracted using the RNeasy kit, and about 0.5 to 1 ug of the RNA was reverse transcribed with random hexamers. The immunoSEQ multiplex PCR assay, which covers 54 Vbeta and 13 Jbeta segments, was used to amplify TCR beta CDR3 regions. PCR amplification bias was corrected using a synthetic template baseline for primer optimization and computational correction. Per the authors' processing: Reads were annotated to V, D and J genes according to IMGT and were analyzed with immunoSEQ Analyzer, with only productive sequences retained. Clonality was computed as one minus Shannon entropy normalized by log2 of the number of productive unique sequences. Public and private clones were assessed among the 100 most prevalent clones of each patient and control. Susac-specific clones were defined as absent from healthy and MS cohorts, around 1,000 published viral clones and other ImmuneACCESS disease sequences. In TCRdb, the public reads were trimmed at Q25 with fastp and aligned with MiXCR, with productive beta chains retained. CDR3 protein duplicates are merged, each entry listing the most common genes and DNA. For this entry, the V and J calls and clone size follow TCRdb and not the study's own pipeline. This sample is represented by tens of thousands of distinct CDR3 sequences; approximately 93% of them were singletons. 0.5% to 0.65% of the sample rests with the top ten.

High-throughput TCR beta sequencing profiled peripheral blood CD8+ and CD4+ T cells from healthy donors, Susac syndrome patients and multiple sclerosis patients. The Susac syndrome patients fulfilled recently defined diagnostic criteria for definite or probable disease. Bulk CD8+ and CD4+ T cells were purified magnetically by negative isolation, whereas CD8+ TEMRA cells were enriched by FACS. Blood was drawn into EDTA tubes, processed within 24 hours, and PBMCs were isolated by density gradient centrifugation. PBMCs intended for TCR sequencing were cryopreserved in liquid nitrogen and thawed later in a water bath at 37 degrees C. The sorted or isolated CD4+, CD8+ and CD8+ TEMRA cells reached a purity of at least 90%. The junction shows trimming of 7 bases on V and 4 bases on J, and the gene matches do not reach 12 bases of it. The CDR3 measures 16 amino acids from cysteine to phenylalanine. Kept here is only the CDR3 DNA, which spans 48 bases and is read in frame from base 1. Via the germline V gene, CDR1 is MNHNS and CDR2 SASEGT.

The sequenced material came from CD8+ T cells from PBMCs. This receptor was taken from a human donor with Susac syndrome. The chain joins TRBV6-1 to TRBJ2-3, with 9 bases aligning to TRBD2. The CDR3 here reads CASTDKRGAGPDTQYF. The nucleotide sequence reads TGTGCCAGCACAGATAAGCGGGGGGCTGGCCCAGATACGCAGTATTTT.